Shown below are 2 T cell receptor beta chains from a single sample sequenced in a study of shared clonotypes between healthy human individuals. Assay used: immunoSEQ multiplex PCR; TCRdb lists only in-frame clones, some missing. The sample shows 2 million to 2.5 million clones, roughly 93% of them seen only once. The sample was naive CD4+ T cells from PBMCs. Subset meaning: CD45RA+ positively selected. The receptors stem from a man between 18 and 29 years old in good health. Some clones in this sample may be carry-over from other donors' samples.

The chain recombines TRBV19 with TRBJ2-3, with D maybe TRBD2 (6 bases). V was shortened by 5 bases and J by 4 bases, with 16 bases between the two germline ends. Looked up from germline, CDR1 is LNHDA and CDR2 is SQIVND (reference sequence). The CDR3 covers 15 residues. Written as DNA, the CDR3 is TGTGCCAGTAGTGAAACGGGAGAGGTCTCAGATACGCAGTATTTT. Residues: CASSETGEVSDTQYF.

Remarks on this clone: The same CDR3 arises from other DNA sequences in this sample as well. The chain links TRBV7-2 to TRBJ2-1, with D perhaps TRBD1 (6 bases). Germline lookup yields CDR1 SGHTA and CDR2 FQGNSA. The V gene lost 1 base and the J gene lost 6 bases, with 13 bases spanning the gap. The CDR3 covers 15 residues. The CDR3 region has the DNA TGTGCCAGCAGCTTAGGGGGACAACCGTTCAATGAGCAGTTCTTC. Its translation is CASSLGGQPFNEQFF.